This T cell receptor (beta chain) was sequenced in a study of cytomegalovirus exposure and HLA in healthy donors (dated by TCRdb to about 2017). For the study in its entirety: According to an earlier analysis of around 600 of the donors, 150 million to 200 million T cells yielded 90 million to 140 million unique TCR beta sequences and 276 Gb of sequence data. About 320 gigabases of sequencing data and around 87 million unique TCR sequences were included in an early release covering roughly 600 HLA-typed donors. Of the approximately 400 genotyped donors, over 65% fell in the genetic ancestry cluster associated with self-reported Caucasian donors. The aim of the study was to test whether cataloging public T cell receptors could identify signatures of past pathogen exposure. The T cell repertoires of several hundred subjects were profiled by immunosequencing and related to cytomegalovirus serostatus. In addition to the first cohort of roughly 700 subjects, a separate validation cohort of 130 or so different subjects was used. The study combined high-throughput TCR immunosequencing, statistical association of individual TCRs with disease status, and machine learning to predict cytomegalovirus infection status. A later analysis re-analyzed previously published TCR beta repertoires from 550 to 700 donors and added high-resolution HLA genotyping to study TCR occurrence patterns. Rather than using new phenotypic data, the later analysis identified candidate immune exposures from TCR beta sequences and from how often those sequences occurred across donors. An earlier analysis of several hundred of the donors used high-throughput TCR beta sequencing to judge whether each TCR beta V gene segment behaved as functional or pseudogenic. Donor age, sex, ethnicity and CMV serostatus were collected together with the repertoire data. A later genetic analysis took genome-wide SNP genotypes for about 55% of the 666 donors and used that subset as a discovery cohort. All discovery cohort repertoires had been generated using a single sequencing platform. HLA typing included class I and class II loci at four-digit resolution. The number of typed donors differed by locus: about 629-630 for A, B, C, DRB1 and DQB1; some 500 for DQA1; approximately 600 for DPA1; and about 450 for DPB1. A handful of DR-DQ haplotypes were handled as single units for association and clustering because linkage in the cohort was strong. On average, around 240,000 unique TCR beta nucleotide sequences were sequenced per donor among 398 genotyped donors of the cohort, with roughly 18% of those sequences being non-productive.

CDR1 and CDR2 were assigned from the germline V gene as SGDLS and YYNGEE. V loses 0 bases, J loses 7 bases, and the germline ends lie 8 bases apart. The cysteine opens and the phenylalanine closes a CDR3 of 13 amino acids. The sequence is cut down to CDR3 DNA, 39 bases in frame from base 1. To prepare the library, the immunoSEQ multiplex PCR assay was applied. For the multiplex PCR, a mixture combining 60 forward primers for TCR Vbeta segments and 13 reverse primers for TCR Jbeta segments was used. A multiplex PCR assay on genomic DNA amplified the CDR3 region of rearranged TCR beta genes. The amplified TCR beta libraries were sequenced on the Illumina HiSeq System as 87-base-pair reads. Regarding the original processing steps: In a later analysis, some 80 million unique TCR beta chains were counted across the roughly 670 repertoires, and roughly 11 million of these chains were shared by at least two donors. Raw reads were error-corrected and collapsed into unique sequences by a nearest-neighbor algorithm in which closely related sequences were merged to remove PCR and sequencing errors. To assign V, D and J gene segments, CDR3 sequences were aligned to IMGT reference sequences. For a sequence to be retained, a match of at least six nucleotides to both a V gene segment and a J gene segment was required. Rearrangements were called productive when the CDR3 lacked stop codons and stayed in frame with V and J; all others were non-productive. Following IMGT convention, CDR3 was defined as the stretch from the second conserved V-encoded cysteine up to the conserved J-encoded phenylalanine. Sequences without an unambiguous match to a single V gene segment were excluded from the earlier analysis of a few hundred of the donors. An earlier analysis of 587 of the donors classified V segments as functional when productive rearrangements were above 56.7% and as segregating when the standard deviation between donors was above 5%. To diagnose cytomegalovirus status from the catalog of TCR beta chain sequences, a statistical classification framework was built. In a later analysis, V and J genes were assigned by comparing TCR nucleotide sequences against IMGT/GENE-DB human TR gene sequences. The TCRdist pipeline was used in a later analysis to assign CDR3 sequences and most-parsimonious VDJ recombination scenarios. In a later analysis, every TCR beta chain was defined by the combination of its CDR3 amino acid sequence and its V-gene family, and reads without a unique V-gene family were dropped. In a later analysis, 500 to 650 highly shared, low-generation-probability nucleotide sequences were removed to address suspected cross-contamination and a sequencing artifact. A later analysis calculated a clonal expansion index for each public chain from normalized within-repertoire ranks of inferred template counts. A later analysis computed generation probabilities with a VDJ recombination model fitted to out-of-frame rearrangements, and checked the results against IGoR. In a later analysis, hypergeometric tests were used to score TCR-TCR, TCR-HLA and TCR-CMV co-occurrence, with a repertoire-size bias correction applied to TCR pairs. A later analysis estimated false discovery rates by permuting HLA or CMV assignments 20 times. In a later analysis, co-occurring TCRs were grouped with DBSCAN, and TCRdist sequence similarity was added when clustering was performed within HLA-allele-positive subsets. Repertoires with fewer than 30,000 or more than 120,000 public chains, plus five repertoires with anomalous nucleotide sharing, were excluded from co-occurrence clustering. Here the immuneACCESS table is served through TCRdb, limited to in-frame sequences with V and J called. Missing clones are a known gap in these copies; in checked studies unresolved V genes cover under half, and the rest lacks a known reason. V, J and clone size reflect that table, while D and trimming were determined from the DNA. For this sample the table gives 90,000 to 120,000 clones, of which more than 65% were detected only once. The ten largest clonotypes hold around 3.8% of the sample.

Here is what the overall study found, with its caveats: In a later analysis, TCR association rates were found to vary across HLA loci, with the most associated TCRs seen for DRB1 alleles and the fewest for HLA-C alleles. The study listed over 150 TCR beta chains as associated with cytomegalovirus. Roughly uniform sequencing depth across donors was assumed in presence/absence analyses, although this assumption may not hold. The sequencing pipeline was judged likely to have produced a cluster of highly shared sequence variants as a technical artifact. Because HLA typing was missing for some donors at each locus, association tests included only the typed subset. An association between a missense DCLRE1C variant and V-gene and J-gene trimming of TCR beta chains was found in a later genetic analysis and replicated in an independent cohort. At a false discovery rate of 0.05, a later analysis linked around 17,000 TCR beta sequences to specific HLA alleles. According to a later analysis, most CMV-associated TCR beta chains appeared to be HLA-restricted, and the HLA associations seemed to be driven largely by CMV exposure. In an earlier analysis of fewer than 700 of the donors, most TCR beta V segments appeared in productive rearrangements about 87% or about 30% of the time, broadly matching IMGT annotations. About 17 rarely observed V segments, including chromosome 9 orphons, were excluded from the earlier analysis of just under 600 of the donors because counts were too low. Some IMGT-functional V segments, including TRBV6-2 and TRBV6-3, could not be distinguished by the 87-base-pair reads and were therefore excluded. The authors suggested that the approach could potentially be extended to other disease states and immunological phenotypes. Immune exposure information for the cohort was limited to CMV serostatus. Cytomegalovirus status was reported to be diagnosed by the classifier with high specificity and sensitivity in both the original and validation cohorts. Most TCR sequences were seen in very few donors, while some public TCRs were found in many individuals. The cohort was sequenced for TCR beta chains only, and without alpha or paired-chain data the features that could be detected were limited. A later genetic analysis reported fewer N-insertions in productive TCRs among donors in an Asian-associated ancestry cluster than the approximately 700-donor mean. Assigning TCR associations to individual alleles was difficult when HLA alleles, especially DR and DQ, strongly co-occurred. Three of the identified cytomegalovirus-associated TCR beta chains were confirmed in vitro to be specific for cytomegalovirus antigens. In a later analysis, HLA-associated TCR beta chains showed more clonal expansion and lower generation probabilities than non-associated chains that were equally common. A further reported finding was that TCR beta sequences accurately predicted the HLA-A and HLA-B alleles for most subjects in the first cohort. Correlated functional status among segregating V segments might be attributable to linkage disequilibrium, but an unknown experimental factor could not be ruled out. A later analysis reported that several top co-occurrence clusters appeared linked to parvovirus B19, influenza, CMV and Epstein-Barr virus.

The cohort consisted of hundreds of healthy bone marrow donors. All cohort members were sampled while nominally healthy, although unrecorded immune exposures were likely present. The donor tested CMV seropositive, placing the donor among the 290 or so seropositive members of the cohort. Each donor provided a peripheral blood sample, and peripheral blood mononuclear cells were used for TCR beta sequencing. The Qiagen DNeasy Blood Extraction Kit was used to extract genomic DNA from the blood cell samples. Turning to this clone: No cognate antigen has been identified for it. Qualities for individual bases were not recorded, and no much larger clone is one base off.

The chain was built from TRBV9 and TRBJ2-1, with the D gene not confidently named. Sequencing was carried out using PBMCs. The TCR comes from a woman aged 45-65 years in good health and CMV-seropositive. Here the CDR3 is given as CASSVAALNEQFF. In nucleotides, the sequence is TGTGCCAGCAGCGTAGCTGCTCTAAATGAGCAGTTCTTC.